The clone carrying this T cell receptor (beta chain) was counted ten times or more. What it binds is not known. TCRdb analysed the reads with MiXCR anew, one entry per CDR3 protein. The table has about 740,000 distinct CDR3 sequences, 35% to 45% seen once. Germline-derived CDR1 and CDR2 are SGHVS and FQNEAQ. The CDR3 covers 13 residues. With 2 bases removed from V and 7 bases from J, the gap between germline ends came to 9 bases. This sample is drawn from a study of T cell repertoires in cytomegalovirus infection. Whole-study context: Carrying CMV and the relevant HLA type showed in public TCR beta signatures.

Findings and caveats of the study: Frequencies of public TCR beta families were cumulated, and this identified carriers of CMV plus the relevant HLA. There were HLA-C-restricted CMV-specific TCR beta clonotypes dominating the ex vivo response.

J is TRBJ1-5 and V is TRBV7-8; D remains unclear. The material sequenced was PBMCs. This receptor was identified in a human donor in good health (CMV status not recorded). Some clones in this sample may be carry-over from other donors' samples. CDR3: CASSLMLGQPQHF. The CDR3 coding sequence is TGTGCCAGCAGCTTAATGTTAGGCCAGCCCCAGCATTTT. Full variable domain (outside the CDR3, taken from reference TRBV7-8 and TRBJ1-5): GAGVSQSPRYKVAKRGQDVALRCDPISGHVSLFWYQQALGQGPEFLTYFQNEAQLDKSGLPSDRFFAERPEGSVSTLKIQRTQQEDSAVYLCASSLMLGQPQHFGDGTRLSIL.